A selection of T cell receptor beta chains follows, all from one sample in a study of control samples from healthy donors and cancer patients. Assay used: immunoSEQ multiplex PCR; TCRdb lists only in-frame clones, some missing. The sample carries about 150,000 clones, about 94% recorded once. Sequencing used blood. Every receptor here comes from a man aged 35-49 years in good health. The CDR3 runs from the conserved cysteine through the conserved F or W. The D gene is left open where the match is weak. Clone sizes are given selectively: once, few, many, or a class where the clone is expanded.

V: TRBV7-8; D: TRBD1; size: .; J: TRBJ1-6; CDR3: CASSARDRSKSPLHF; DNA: TGTGCCAGCAGCGCACGGGACAGGTCTAAGTCACCCCTCCACTTT
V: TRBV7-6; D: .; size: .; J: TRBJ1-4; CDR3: CASSLRQEAREKLFF; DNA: TGTGCCAGCAGCCTAAGACAGGAGGCACGGGAAAAACTGTTTTTT
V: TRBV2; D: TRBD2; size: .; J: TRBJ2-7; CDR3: CASGGGLRASGAHEQYF; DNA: TGTGCCAGCGGGGGTGGGCTGAGGGCTAGCGGGGCCCACGAGCAGTACTTC
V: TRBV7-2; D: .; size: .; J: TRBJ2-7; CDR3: CASSGRDPRSSYEQYF; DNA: TGTGCCAGCAGCGGACGGGACCCTCGGAGCTCCTACGAGCAGTACTTC
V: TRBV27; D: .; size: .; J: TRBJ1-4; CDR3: CASSFMGGSEKLFF; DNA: TGTGCCAGCAGTTTCATGGGAGGGAGCGAAAAACTGTTTTTT
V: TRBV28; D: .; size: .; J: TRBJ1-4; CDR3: CASSLYRVSNEKLFF; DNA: TGTGCCAGCAGTTTATACAGGGTTTCTAATGAAAAACTGTTTTTT
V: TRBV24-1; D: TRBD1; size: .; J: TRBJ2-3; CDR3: CATSSQGDPREDTQYF; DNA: TGTGCCACCAGTTCTCAGGGGGACCCCCGGGAAGATACGCAGTATTTT
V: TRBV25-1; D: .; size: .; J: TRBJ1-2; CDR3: CASSEFPGPGYTF; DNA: TGTGCCAGCAGTGAATTTCCGGGCCCTGGCTACACCTTC
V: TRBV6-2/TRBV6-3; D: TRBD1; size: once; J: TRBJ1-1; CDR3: CASSRTGFAEAFF; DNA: TGTGCCAGCAGCCGGACAGGGTTCGCTGAAGCTTTCTTT
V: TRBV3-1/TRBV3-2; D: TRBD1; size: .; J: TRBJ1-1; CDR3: CASSQGQGGVTEAFF; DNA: TGTGCCAGCAGCCAAGGGCAGGGGGGGGTCACTGAAGCTTTCTTT
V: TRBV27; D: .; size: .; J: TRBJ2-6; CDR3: CASSLGGANVLTF; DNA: TGTGCCAGCAGTTTAGGTGGGGCCAACGTCCTGACTTTC
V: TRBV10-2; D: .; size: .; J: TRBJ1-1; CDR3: CASSERNDSPAEAFF; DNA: TGCGCCAGCAGTGAGCGTAACGACAGCCCGGCTGAAGCTTTCTTT
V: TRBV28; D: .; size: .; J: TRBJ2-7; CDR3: CASRPQGAGVVEQYF; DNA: TGTGCCAGCAGACCCCAGGGGGCGGGAGTGGTCGAGCAGTACTTC
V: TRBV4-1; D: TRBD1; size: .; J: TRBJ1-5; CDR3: CASSQGDRVGNQPQHF; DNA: TGCGCCAGCAGCCAAGGGGACAGGGTTGGCAATCAGCCCCAGCATTTT
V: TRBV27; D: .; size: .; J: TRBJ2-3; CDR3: CASSATRLSYDTQYF; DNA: TGTGCCAGCAGTGCCACGAGACTATCTTACGATACGCAGTATTTT
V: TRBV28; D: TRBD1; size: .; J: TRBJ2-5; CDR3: CASSHGQGQETQYF; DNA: TGTGCCAGCAGCCATGGACAGGGGCAAGAGACCCAGTACTTC
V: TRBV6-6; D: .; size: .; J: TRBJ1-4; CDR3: CASSYLREAEKLFF; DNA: TGTGCCAGCAGTTACCTTCGGGAGGCTGAAAAACTGTTTTTT
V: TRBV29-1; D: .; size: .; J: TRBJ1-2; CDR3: CSVGQLGYGYTF; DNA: TGCAGCGTTGGACAACTCGGCTATGGCTACACCTTC
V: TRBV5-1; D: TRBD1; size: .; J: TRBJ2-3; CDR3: CASSITGGSTDTQYF; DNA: TGCGCCAGCAGCATAACAGGGGGCAGCACAGATACGCAGTATTTT
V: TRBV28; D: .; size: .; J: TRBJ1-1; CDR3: CASSLSQGTEAFF; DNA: TGTGCCAGCAGTTTATCCCAGGGCACTGAAGCTTTCTTT
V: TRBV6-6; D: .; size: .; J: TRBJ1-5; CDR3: CASRQGPYNQPQHF; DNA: TGTGCCAGCAGACAGGGACCATACAATCAGCCCCAGCATTTT
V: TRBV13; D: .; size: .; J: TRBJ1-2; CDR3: CASSLQTVDYGYTF; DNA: TGTGCCAGCAGCCTCCAGACAGTCGACTATGGCTACACCTTC
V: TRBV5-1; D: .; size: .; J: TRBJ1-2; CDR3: CASSVVADSTNYGYTF; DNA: TGCGCCAGCAGCGTTGTGGCCGACAGCACTAACTATGGCTACACCTTC
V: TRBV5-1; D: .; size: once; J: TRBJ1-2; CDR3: CASSAEIGDYGYTF; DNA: TGCGCCAGCAGCGCGGAGATTGGGGATTATGGCTACACCTTC